The rows below give T cell receptor beta chains drawn from one sample of a study of blood T cell repertoires in COVID-19. Only in-frame clones appear in the TCRdb table, and some are missing; sequencing was by immunoSEQ multiplex PCR. The sample shows around 53,000 clones, roughly 89% of them seen only once. What was sequenced was peripheral blood. Receptor source: a woman aged 55-69 years with COVID-19, enrolled during active disease. CDR3s include the opening cysteine and the closing phenylalanine or tryptophan. Fields, in order: V gene, clone size, J gene, D gene, CDR3 protein, CDR3 DNA. D genes are given only for firm matches. Not all rows give a size; the values are once, few, many and, for expanded clones, a class.

V: TRBV5-4
size: -
J: TRBJ2-1
D: -
CDR3: CASSRVAGSPQFF
DNA: TGTGCCAGCAGCCGCGTGGCGGGATCCCCTCAGTTCTTC

V: TRBV30
size: -
J: TRBJ1-6
D: TRBD1
CDR3: CAWSKGQENSPLHF
DNA: TGTGCCTGGAGCAAGGGACAGGAGAATTCACCCCTCCACTTT

V: TRBV9
size: once
J: TRBJ1-1
D: TRBD1
CDR3: CASSVGQAYTEAFF
DNA: TGTGCCAGCAGCGTCGGACAGGCTTACACTGAAGCTTTCTTT

V: TRBV28
size: -
J: TRBJ1-4
D: -
CDR3: CASSFSGVRGKLFF
DNA: TGTGCCAGCAGTTTTTCAGGGGTGAGAGGGAAACTGTTTTTT

V: TRBV7-9
size: once
J: TRBJ1-1
D: -
CDR3: CASSLAEGTEAFF
DNA: TGTGCCAGCAGCTTAGCCGAGGGAACTGAAGCTTTCTTT

V: TRBV3-1/TRBV3-2
size: -
J: TRBJ1-5
D: -
CDR3: CASSQGTQQPQHF
DNA: TGTGCCAGCAGCCAAGGGACACAACAGCCCCAGCATTTT

V: TRBV12-3/TRBV12-4
size: -
J: TRBJ1-2
D: -
CDR3: CASSPPFGGYTF
DNA: TGTGCCAGCAGCCCCCCCTTCGGTGGCTACACCTTC

V: TRBV5-1
size: -
J: TRBJ1-2
D: -
CDR3: CASSLDSTTNYGYTF
DNA: TGCGCCAGCAGCCTGGACAGCACAACTAACTATGGCTACACCTTC

V: TRBV30
size: -
J: TRBJ1-6
D: -
CDR3: CAWSVALDLPLHF
DNA: TGTGCCTGGAGTGTAGCGTTGGATTTACCCCTCCACTTT

V: TRBV9
size: -
J: TRBJ1-4
D: TRBD1
CDR3: CASSVGDRGSLSEKLFF
DNA: TGTGCCAGCAGCGTAGGGGACAGGGGGTCTCTAAGCGAAAAACTGTTTTTT

V: TRBV19
size: -
J: TRBJ2-2
D: -
CDR3: CASGALGLTGELFF
DNA: TGTGCCAGTGGGGCACTGGGTTTGACCGGGGAGCTGTTTTTT

V: TRBV27
size: -
J: TRBJ1-2
D: TRBD1
CDR3: CASTRFSQGFGNYGYTF
DNA: TGTGCCAGCACCCGGTTTTCACAGGGGTTCGGCAACTATGGCTACACCTTC